The 28 T cell receptor beta chains given below trace back to one sample, sequenced in a study of lymphopenia after photon versus proton radiotherapy. Using immunoSEQ multiplex PCR, the repertoire was profiled, and TCRdb retains in-frame clones only, with some absent. Of tens of thousands of clones in the sample, roughly 86% are singletons; the top ten hold about 9.3%. This material consisted of peripheral blood, taken from a patient treated with proton-based radiotherapy. The receptors shown here come from a woman in her 70s with pancreatic cancer. Some clones in this sample may be carry-over from other donors' samples.

The chain couples TRBV6-1 to TRBJ1-2; possibly TRBD1 for D (5 bases). V was clipped by 2 bases and J by 1 base, with 11 bases between them. This CDR3 has 15 residues. Germline assignment: CDR1 MNHNS and CDR2 SASEGT. The CDR3 DNA follows: TGTGCCAGCAGTGAATACGCGGGGGGTAACTATGGCTACACCTTC. Amino acids: CASSEYAGGNYGYTF.

The rearrangement uses TRBV7-2 and TRBJ2-7; 10 bases align to TRBD2. The J segment lost 6 bases and the V segment lost 3 bases, leaving 8 bases of the junction unmatched. The CDR3 contains 15 residues. From germline, CDR1 is SGHTA and CDR2 FQGNSA. The CDR3 loop reads CASSLRVVAGGEQYF. CDR3 nucleotides: TGTGCCAGCAGCTTGAGGGTAGTAGCGGGAGGCGAGCAGTACTTC.

The chain uses TRBV2 and TRBJ1-3, with a possible D match to TRBD1 (6 bases). The CDR3 is 14 residues long. The germline V gene has CDR1 SNHLY and CDR2 FYNNEI. V lost 6 bases to trimming and J lost 4 bases, with 13 bases between them. CDR3 region: CASRKGDIGNTIYF. CDR3 nucleotide sequence: TGTGCCAGCAGAAAAGGGGACATAGGAAACACCATATATTTT.

The chain joins TRBV18 to TRBJ1-6, with 8 bases lining up with TRBD1. After removal of 3 bases from V and 10 bases from J, the junction contained 8 bases not matched to a gene. Per germline, CDR1 KGHSH and CDR2 LQKENI. This CDR3 comprises 15 residues. CDR3 nucleotides: TGTGCCAGCTCACCGGGGCAGGGGGCCCACTCACCCCTCCACTTT. As protein: CASSPGQGAHSPLHF.

The J gene is TRBJ2-1, the V gene TRBV30, with TRBD2 matching over 11 bases. CDR3 length equals 14 residues. With 7 bases clipped from V and 7 bases from J, the junction kept 9 bases outside the gene matches. Per the germline V gene, CDR1 is GTSNPN and CDR2 is SVGIG (reference sequence). CDR3 sequence: CAYQLAGVANEQFF. CDR3 bases: TGTGCCTACCAACTAGCGGGAGTAGCAAATGAGCAGTTCTTC.

The J gene is TRBJ2-1, the V gene TRBV4-1; D is unclear. CDR1 is MGHRA and CDR2 is YSYEKL in the germline V gene. The CDR3 consists of 15 residues. V was shortened by 0 bases and J by 8 bases, with 14 bases between the two germline ends. CDR3 coding DNA: TGCGCCAGCAGCCAAGATCGTGTTATGGTTTATGAGCAGTTCTTC. This codes for CASSQDRVMVYEQFF.

This chain uses TRBV7-2 with TRBJ2-1; D is possibly TRBD1 (5 bases). CDR1 and CDR2 from the germline V gene are SGHTA and FQGNSA. Trimming stripped 5 bases from V and 7 bases from J, with 9 bases between. The CDR3 loop spans 12 amino acids. The CDR3 DNA reads TGTGCCAGCAGCCTGCAGGGAAATGAGCAGTTCTTC. Translated: CASSLQGNEQFF.

V and J are TRBV9 and TRBJ2-1; D could derive from TRBD1 or TRBD2 (6 bases each). The germline V gene encodes CDR1 SGDLS and CDR2 YYNGEE. The V gene lost 0 bases and the J gene lost 10 bases, with 17 bases spanning the gap. This CDR3 contains 15 residues. Here the CDR3 reads CASSVVLGGEGEQFF. CDR3 sequence (DNA): TGTGCCAGCAGCGTAGTACTCGGGGGCGAAGGGGAGCAGTTCTTC.

V is TRBV4-1 and J is TRBJ2-1; 12 bases match TRBD2. Germline V lookup: CDR1 MGHRA, CDR2 YSYEKL. The CDR3 length is 19 residues. V gave up 1 base and J gave up 4 bases; unmatched junction bases: 11. CDR3 DNA: TGCGCCAGCAGCCAAGCGGCTAGCGGGAGGGCCCTGATTTACAATGAGCAGTTCTTC. Its translation is CASSQAASGRALIYNEQFF.

The table lists this clone with a count of one. J is TRBJ1-1 and V is TRBV27; 9 positions match TRBD1. CDR1 and CDR2 (germline): MNHEY, SMNVEV (reference sequence). This CDR3 is built from 14 residues. Trimming at V came to 5 bases and at J to 5 bases, leaving 6 bases not matched to a gene. In DNA form, the CDR3 reads TGTGCCAGCAGTACGCCGACAGGGGGGACTGAAGCTTTCTTT. Translated: CASSTPTGGTEAFF.

V and J are TRBV27 and TRBJ1-4; a weak D match, TRBD1 (5 bases). Germline V lookup: CDR1 MNHEY, CDR2 SMNVEV (reference sequence). V shed 2 bases and J shed 12 bases, with 19 bases lying between them. The CDR3 consists of 15 residues. This CDR3 reads CASSLNGGKVVELFF. CDR3 DNA sequence: TGTGCCAGCAGTTTAAACGGGGGAAAGGTGGTGGAACTGTTTTTT.

V gene TRBV6-5 combines with J gene TRBJ2-3, with 10 positions matching TRBD1. The ends lost 6 bases at V and 0 bases at J; junction bases unmatched: 0. Germline-derived CDR1 and CDR2 are MNHEY and SVGAGI. The CDR3 has 14 residues. Here the CDR3 reads CASRTGGSTDTQYF. CDR3 nucleotide sequence: TGTGCCAGCAGGACAGGGGGCAGCACAGATACGCAGTATTTT.

The chain employs TRBV30 and TRBJ1-5; 9 nucleotides agree with TRBD1. Germline trimming cut 2 bases from V and 3 bases from J; bases unmatched to any gene: 5. Germline V gene sequence: CDR1 GTSNPN, CDR2 SVGIG (reference sequence). This CDR3 has 15 amino acids. CDR3 sequence reads: CAWSNRGRDNQPQHF. DNA of the CDR3: TGTGCCTGGAGTAACAGGGGGCGCGACAATCAGCCCCAGCATTTT. Together with reference TRBV30 and TRBJ1-5, the CDR3 gives the full variable domain: SQTIHQWPATLVQPVGSPLSLECTVEGTSNPNLYWYRQAAGRGLQLLFYSVGIGQISSEVPQNLSASRPQDRQFILSSKKLLLSDSGFYLCAWSNRGRDNQPQHFGDGTRLSIL.

This rearrangement joins TRBV2 to TRBJ2-2, with 9 bases aligning to TRBD1. Germline-derived CDR1 and CDR2 are SNHLY and FYNNEI. The CDR3 extends over 14 amino acids. V dropped 4 bases and J dropped 3; count of bases not matched to a gene: 0. The CDR3 coding sequence is TGTGCCAGCAGTGGACAGGGGGACACCGGGGAGCTGTTTTTT. Its protein product is CASSGQGDTGELFF.

V is TRBV6-4 and J is TRBJ2-1; 8 nucleotides match TRBD1. Germline V gene sequence: CDR1 MRHNA, CDR2 SNTAGT. The CDR3 sequence is 16 residues long. J lost 9 bases, V lost 0 bases, and 10 bases had no gene match. CDR3 in amino acids: CASSDSWGRGRVEQFF. Written as DNA, the CDR3 is TGTGCCAGCAGTGACTCATGGGGCAGGGGGCGAGTTGAGCAGTTCTTC.

V gene TRBV6-6 combines with J gene TRBJ2-3, with D possibly called TRBD1 or TRBD2 (5 bases each). V was shortened by 3 bases and J by 5 bases, with 15 bases between the two germline ends. The V gene's germline CDR1 is MNHNY and CDR2 SVGAGI (reference sequence). The CDR3 length is 15 residues. CDR3 region: CASSYRGAFEDTQYF. DNA for the CDR3: TGTGCCAGCAGTTATAGAGGGGCTTTCGAAGATACGCAGTATTTT.

The V call is TRBV27, the J call TRBJ2-2; 12 bases align to TRBD2. Trimming cost V 5 bases and J 3 bases; bases outside gene matches: 7. CDR3 size: 17 residues. Germline V gives CDR1 MNHEY, CDR2 SMNVEV (reference sequence). CDR3 residues: CASSITGTSGYTGELFF. CDR3 coding DNA: TGTGCCAGCAGTATAACCGGGACTAGCGGGTACACCGGGGAGCTGTTTTTT.

This chain connects TRBV7-9 to TRBJ2-2; D ambiguous. V lost 1 base, J lost 4 bases, and 10 bases lay in between. Germline loops: CDR1 SEHNR, CDR2 FQNEAQ (reference sequence). This CDR3 is 15 amino acids long. The CDR3 spells CASSLVPHGTGELFF. As DNA, the CDR3 is TGTGCCAGCAGCTTAGTGCCTCACGGCACCGGGGAGCTGTTTTTT.

The V gene is TRBV7-3, the J gene TRBJ1-1; no firm D call. Germline CDR1 reads SGHTA; CDR2 reads FQGTGA. The CDR3 loop spans 13 amino acids. The V end was cut by 2 bases, the J end by 8 bases, with 12 bases between. CDR3 loop: CASSLYSLREAFF. CDR3 coding DNA: TGTGCCAGCAGCTTATACAGTTTACGCGAAGCTTTCTTT.

This clone was observed a few times. V is TRBV4-3 and J is TRBJ2-3; TRBD1 might be the D (6 bases). V lost 0 bases to trimming and J lost 1 base, with 11 bases between them. CDR3 length equals 16 residues. The germline V gene encodes CDR1 LGHNA and CDR2 YSLEER. The CDR3 loop is CASSQEGASGTDTQYF. DNA of the CDR3: TGCGCCAGCAGCCAAGAGGGGGCGTCTGGCACAGATACGCAGTATTTT.

V usage is TRBV10-1 and J usage is TRBJ1-1, with D unclear. Germline CDR1 and CDR2: WNHNN and SYGVQD (reference sequence). V was clipped by 3 bases and J by 1 base, with 9 bases between them. The CDR3 spans 14 residues. CDR3 sequence reads: CASSDGSSNTEAFF. The CDR3 bases are TGCGCCAGCAGTGACGGCAGCTCGAACACTGAAGCTTTCTTT.

The chain recombines TRBV18 with TRBJ2-7, with 10 bases fitting TRBD1. The junction had 2 bases not matched to a gene; V was cut back by 5 bases and J by 7 bases. Germline assignment: CDR1 KGHSH and CDR2 LQKENI. The CDR3 totals 12 residues. The CDR3 protein is CASSTGQGEQYF. Written as DNA, the CDR3 is TGTGCCAGCTCAACGGGACAGGGGGAGCAGTACTTC. The entire variable domain, with the rest obtained from reference TRBV18 and TRBJ2-7, is as follows: NAGVMQNPRHLVRRRGQEARLRCSPMKGHSHVYWYRQLPEEGLKFMVYLQKENIIDESGMPKERFSAEFPKEGPSILRIQQVVRGDSAAYFCASSTGQGEQYFGPGTRLTVT.

This chain joins TRBV5-4 and TRBJ2-7; TRBD2 aligns across 12 bases. This CDR3 spans 14 amino acids. Germline loops: CDR1 SGHNT, CDR2 YYREEE (reference sequence). The J segment lost 4 bases and the V segment lost 4 bases, leaving 3 bases of the junction unmatched. CDR3 DNA: TGTGCCAGCAGCGAGGGACTAGCGGGTTACGAGCAGTACTTC. Amino acid sequence: CASSEGLAGYEQYF.

This clone appeared once. This rearrangement joins TRBV28 to TRBJ2-1, with 12 bases identical to TRBD2. Germline V gene data show CDR1 as MDHEN and CDR2 as SYDVKM. This CDR3 contains 15 residues. The ends lost 6 bases at V and 4 bases at J; junction bases unmatched: 4. The CDR3 spells CASSRTSGIYNEQFF. The CDR3 coding sequence is TGTGCCAGCAGCCGGACTAGCGGGATTTACAATGAGCAGTTCTTC. Filled out from reference TRBV28 and TRBJ2-1, the complete variable domain reads DVKVTQSSRYLVKRTGEKVFLECVQDMDHENMFWYRQDPGLGLRLIYFSYDVKMKEKGDIPEGYSVSREKKERFSLILESASTNQTSMYLCASSRTSGIYNEQFFGPGTRLTVL.

CDR3 in amino acids: CAISSQEGSTDTQYF. The DNA of the CDR3 is TGTGCCATCAGCTCTCAGGAAGGGAGCACAGATACGCAGTATTTT. This chain links TRBV10-3 with TRBJ2-3, with D unresolved. CDR1 is ENHRY and CDR2 is SYGVKD in the germline V gene. Trimming cost V 6 bases and J 0 bases, with 13 bases left between them. This CDR3 has 15 residues.

This chain joins TRBV19 and TRBJ1-3; D gene unclear. The germline gives CDR1 LNHDA, CDR2 SQIVND (reference sequence). Trimming left V 7 bases short and J 2 bases short, with 15 bases between. CDR3 length: 15 residues. Here the CDR3 DNA reads TGTGCCAGTACCTCCAGGATCGGGGCTGGAAACACCATATATTTT. This codes for CASTSRIGAGNTIYF. The variable domain in full, completed from reference TRBV19 and TRBJ1-3, reads DGGITQSPKYLFRKEGQNVTLSCEQNLNHDAMYWYRQDPGQGLRLIYYSQIVNDFQKGDIAEGYSVSREKKESFPLTVTSAQKNPTAFYLCASTSRIGAGNTIYFGEGSWLTVV.

The chain joins TRBV10-3 to TRBJ1-3; possibly TRBD1 for D (5 bases). This CDR3 is 14 amino acids long. The V end was cut by 8 bases, the J end by 2 bases, with 13 bases between. Germline V CDR1 and CDR2: ENHRY, SYGVKD. CDR3 coding DNA: TGTGCCATCCGGGTCGAGGACACTGGAAACACCATATATTTT. This translates into CAIRVEDTGNTIYF.

In the case of this clone: Compared with germline, one end of the junction differs, possibly owing to a read error. The chain is built from TRBV7-2 and TRBJ2-1; 8 bases align to TRBD2. CDR3 length: 15 residues. The germline V gene has CDR1 SGHTA and CDR2 FQGNSA. The CDR3 bases are TGTGCCAGCAGCATAGCGGGACCTTCCTACAATGAGCAGTTCTTC. Residues: CASSIAGPSYNEQFF. The entire variable domain, with the rest obtained from reference TRBV7-2 and TRBJ2-1, is as follows: GAGVSQSPSNKVTEKGKDVELRCDPISGHTALYWYRQSLGQGLEFLIYFQGNSAPDKSGLPSDRFSAERTGGSVSTLTIQRTQQEDSAVYLCASSIAGPSYNEQFFGPGTRLTVL.